The 17 T cell receptor beta chains given below trace back to one sample, sequenced in a study of patients and donors after allogeneic stem cell transplantation. TCRdb ran MiXCR on the RT-PCR reads and lists one entry per CDR3 protein. Among about 400,000 distinct CDR3 sequences listed, approximately 16% were seen once. The material sequenced was blood, either unsorted or a sorted T cell fraction (not recorded which). These receptors came from a human donor who was either an allogeneic HSCT recipient or a stem cell or donor lymphocyte infusion donor (not recorded which). It is not recorded whose cells these are; they may come from a transplant donor.

This clonotype was recorded a few times. The chain is built from TRBV30 and TRBJ2-7; 10 nucleotides line up with TRBD2. Looked up from germline, CDR1 is GTSNPN and CDR2 is SVGIG (reference sequence). The ends lost 5 bases at V and 5 bases at J; junction bases unmatched: 3. The CDR3 totals 12 residues. The chain's CDR3 is CAWASGRNEQYF. For the CDR3, the DNA is TGTGCCTGGGCTAGCGGGAGAAACGAGCAGTACTTC.

This clonotype was seen a few times. The chain combines TRBV7-9 with TRBJ1-1, with TRBD1 identical over 7 bases. Germline assignment: CDR1 SEHNR and CDR2 FQNEAQ (reference sequence). The CDR3 has 16 amino acids. V was clipped by 6 bases and J by 2 bases; unmatched bases: 12. The CDR3 protein is CASRDGSGQKNTEAFF. CDR3 DNA sequence: TGTGCCAGCAGGGACGGATCGGGACAGAAAAACACTGAAGCTTTCTTT.

The chain combines TRBV27 with TRBJ1-6; 7 bases match TRBD1. CDR3 length: 14 amino acids. Germline CDR1 is MNHEY and CDR2 is SMNVEV (reference sequence). V lost 2 bases, J lost 9 bases, and 4 bases stayed unmatched. CDR3 sequence reads: CASSLEGAVSPLHF. The CDR3 DNA reads TGTGCCAGCAGTTTAGAGGGGGCAGTTTCACCCCTCCACTTT.

This chain connects TRBV7-9 to TRBJ1-4, with unresolved D. The CDR3 is made up of 16 amino acids. The germline V and J ends were trimmed by 4 bases and 0 bases, with 12 bases remaining between them. Germline values: CDR1 SEHNR, CDR2 FQNEAQ (reference sequence). The CDR3 nucleotides are TGTGCCAGCAGCTCCGGGAACAAGGCAACTAATGAAAAACTGTTTTTT. The encoded protein is CASSSGNKATNEKLFF.

This clonotype showed up many times. J is TRBJ2-1 and V is TRBV4-1, with D tentatively TRBD2 (6 bases). The CDR3 runs 16 residues. CDR1 and CDR2 from the germline V gene are MGHRA and YSYEKL. Trimming stripped 1 base from V and 2 bases from J, with 12 bases between. The CDR3 sequence: CASSQGPRGTYNEQFF. The CDR3 DNA reads as TGCGCCAGCAGCCAAGGGCCCCGCGGGACCTACAATGAGCAGTTCTTC.

The J gene is TRBJ2-7, the V gene TRBV6-5; a weak D match, TRBD1 (6 bases). The CDR3 sequence is 14 residues long. V shed 2 bases and J shed 3 bases, with 11 bases lying between them. CDR1 MNHEY and CDR2 SVGAGI come from the germline V gene. The CDR3 nucleotides are TGTGCCAGCAGTTACGCCCCGGACAGCTACGAGCAGTACTTC. The encoded protein is CASSYAPDSYEQYF.

V gene TRBV9 combines with J gene TRBJ2-1; D gene uncertain. CDR3 length: 15 amino acids. CDR1 is SGDLS and CDR2 is YYNGEE in the germline V gene. Trimming stripped 0 bases from V and 3 bases from J, with 10 bases between. CDR3 sequence reads: CASSVDRVHYNEQFF. In DNA form, the CDR3 reads TGTGCCAGCAGCGTAGATAGGGTGCACTACAATGAGCAGTTCTTC.

The genes are TRBV4-2 and TRBJ2-3, with D possibly being TRBD1 (6 bases). V shed 6 bases and J shed 0 bases, with 13 bases lying between them. The CDR3 is 15 amino acids. CDR1 is LGHNA, CDR2 YNFKEQ, per germline. CDR3 sequence (DNA): TGTGCCAGCAGTAACAGGGAAGGGAGCACAGATACGCAGTATTTT. Protein sequence: CASSNREGSTDTQYF.

This clonotype has only a few counts. The chain employs TRBV2 and TRBJ2-3; the D gene is possibly TRBD2 (6 bases). Germline assignment: CDR1 SNHLY and CDR2 FYNNEI. V was shortened by 4 bases and J by 2 bases, with 13 bases between the two germline ends. The CDR3 has 15 residues. CDR3 residues: CASSVAGTPTDTQYF. The CDR3 DNA reads as TGTGCCAGCAGTGTGGCGGGAACGCCCACAGATACGCAGTATTTT.

This clonotype was found a few times. The V and J genes are TRBV7-8 and TRBJ1-2; tentatively, D is TRBD1 (5 bases). V lost 3 bases, J lost 8 bases, and 13 bases lay in between. The CDR3 covers 13 residues. Germline CDR1 SGHVS, CDR2 FQNEAQ. The CDR3 sequence is CASSLGVQGGYTF. In nucleotides, the CDR3 is TGTGCCAGCAGCTTGGGGGTGCAGGGCGGCTACACCTTC.

This clonotype was seen just once. V is TRBV9 and J is TRBJ2-1, with TRBD2 as a possible D gene (8 bases). The V and J ends lost 7 bases and 9 bases respectively, with 26 bases between them. Per germline, CDR1 SGDLS and CDR2 YYNGEE. This CDR3 spans 16 amino acids. CDR3 sequence reads: CASGDPGLGGPTEQFF. The CDR3 DNA reads as TGTGCCAGCGGAGATCCGGGACTAGGGGGCCCTACTGAGCAGTTCTTC.

The V call is TRBV7-9, the J call TRBJ2-7; D is undetermined. V lost 8 bases to trimming and J lost 5 bases, with 16 bases between them. Germline assignment: CDR1 SEHNR and CDR2 FQNEAQ (reference sequence). The CDR3 loop spans 13 amino acids. DNA of the CDR3: TGTGCCAGCGCCTCGGCGGCCAGGAACGAGCAGTACTTC. Protein sequence: CASASAARNEQYF.

The table lists this clonotype with many counts. CDR3: CASNIIPGQGYEQYF. In nucleotides, the CDR3 is TGTGCCAGCAACATAATCCCGGGACAGGGATACGAGCAGTACTTC. The chain uses TRBV7-2 and TRBJ2-7, with 9 bases that match TRBD1. CDR3 length equals 15 residues. Trimming took 7 bases from V and 4 from J; bases not matched to a gene: 11. CDR1 SGHTA and CDR2 FQGNSA come from the germline V gene.

The rearrangement links TRBV9 to TRBJ1-1; D remains unclear. The length of the CDR3 is 16 residues. Trimming took off 4 bases at V and 0 bases at J, with 16 bases between the two ends. In germline, CDR1 is SGDLS, CDR2 YYNGEE. The DNA for the CDR3 is TGTGCCAGCAGCCCTAGCTCCCCCGGCATGAACACTGAAGCTTTCTTT. This sequence encodes CASSPSSPGMNTEAFF.

The chain joins TRBV3-1 to TRBJ1-1, with D maybe TRBD1 (6 bases). V lost 1 base and J 5 bases, leaving 14 bases between the germline ends. The CDR3 totals 15 residues. Germline values: CDR1 LGHDT, CDR2 YNNKEL (reference sequence). DNA for the CDR3: TGTGCCAGCAGCCAAGTGGGGGGCTTAGGAACTGAAGCTTTCTTT. This translates into CASSQVGGLGTEAFF.

The chain has TRBV6-5 and TRBJ1-5; 7 bases are shared with TRBD1. Germline CDR1 MNHEY, CDR2 SVGAGI. V was pared by 0 bases and J by 2 bases, with 4 bases of the junction left unmatched. The CDR3 has 16 amino acids. Here the CDR3 reads CASSYSTGSGNQPQHF. The CDR3 DNA is TGTGCCAGCAGTTACTCGACAGGGAGTGGCAATCAGCCCCAGCATTTT.

The table lists this clonotype with many counts. The chain uses TRBV12-3 or TRBV12-4 and TRBJ1-4, with 9 bases matching TRBD1. The CDR3 totals 14 residues. Trimming at V came to 4 bases and at J to 6 bases, leaving 3 bases not matched to a gene. The CDR3 reads CASSWTGADEKLFF. The CDR3 DNA reads as TGTGCCAGCAGTTGGACAGGGGCGGATGAAAAACTGTTTTTT.